A selection of T cell receptor beta chains follows, all from one sample in a study of cytomegalovirus exposure and HLA in healthy donors. Sequencing was performed with immunoSEQ multiplex PCR; in TCRdb, only in-frame clones are kept and a portion is missing. Here the sample spans 150,000 or so clones, more than 65% being singletons. The sequenced material came from PBMCs. Receptors originate from a male donor in good health and CMV-seronegative. Each CDR3 is given with its conserved first and last residue.

CASKLQGIFSGYTF	TRBJ1-2	TRBV28
CASSHRTSYEQYF	TRBJ2-7	TRBV4-1
CASSVTTPRDRHYEQYF	TRBJ2-7	TRBV4-2
CASSIFGDYEQYF	-	TRBV19
CASSGRGGVNEQFF	TRBJ2-1	TRBV5-1
CASSLWMGQGEETQYF	TRBJ2-5	TRBV28
CASSTRGELFF	TRBJ2-2	TRBV11-3
CASSPIQPVHEQYF	TRBJ2-7	TRBV18
CASSLVGGITEAFF	TRBJ1-1	TRBV7-9
CASSPRTVTGGSLSSYEQYF	TRBJ2-7	TRBV19
CASSEETYGYTF	TRBJ1-2	TRBV6-1
CASSLSEILQGEEQYF	TRBJ2-7	TRBV27